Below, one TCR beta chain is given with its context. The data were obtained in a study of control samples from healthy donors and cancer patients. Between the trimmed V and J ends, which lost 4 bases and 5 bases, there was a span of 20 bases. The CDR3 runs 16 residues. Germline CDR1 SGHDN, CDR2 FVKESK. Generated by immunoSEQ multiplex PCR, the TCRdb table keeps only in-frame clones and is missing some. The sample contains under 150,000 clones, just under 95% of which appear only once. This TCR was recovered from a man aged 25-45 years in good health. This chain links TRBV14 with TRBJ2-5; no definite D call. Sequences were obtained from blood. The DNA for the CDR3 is TGTGCCAGCAGCCCTCATACAAACGGCGCTCGGGAGACCCAGTACTTC. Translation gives CASSPHTNGARETQYF.